Presented here are 27 T cell receptor beta chains from one specimen sequenced in a study of OX40 agonist ivuxolimab in advanced cancers. Data came from immunoSEQ multiplex PCR; TCRdb stores just in-frame clones and leaves some out. The sample has approximately 10,000 clones; over 65% are singletons. This specimen was CD4+ or CD8+ T cells sorted from blood, taken in a trial of the OX40 agonist ivuxolimab. Source of these receptors: an adult with an advanced solid tumor such as melanoma, head and neck, liver or kidney cancer.

In this sample, this clone turned up a few times. The chain links TRBV15 to TRBJ2-1; D not resolved. The germline V gene encodes CDR1 LNHNV and CDR2 YYDKDF (reference sequence). Trimming removed 5 bases at V and 6 bases at J, with 8 bases between. This CDR3 contains 12 residues. CDR3 region: CATSGRTNEQFF. DNA for the CDR3: TGTGCCACCAGCGGGCGAACCAATGAGCAGTTCTTC.

This clone was seen a few times. V and J are TRBV19 and TRBJ1-2; D unclear. The CDR3 contains 13 residues. V was clipped by 6 bases and J by 5 bases, with 13 bases between them. Looked up from germline, CDR1 is LNHDA and CDR2 is SQIVND (reference sequence). This CDR3 reads CASSQTRGYGYTF. The CDR3 coding sequence is TGTGCCAGTAGCCAGACTCGAGGGTATGGCTACACCTTC.

The chain has TRBV25-1 and TRBJ1-2; D unclear. Looked up from germline, CDR1 is MGHDK and CDR2 is SYGVNS. Trimming stripped 5 bases from V and 0 bases from J, with 7 bases between. This CDR3 region has 13 residues. The CDR3 loop is CASSIGSNYGYTF. The CDR3 region has the DNA TGTGCCAGCAGTATCGGTTCTAACTATGGCTACACCTTC.

This clone was detected only a few times. The J gene is TRBJ2-7, the V gene TRBV7-6, with D possibly being TRBD1 (6 bases). Germline loops: CDR1 SGHVS, CDR2 FNYEAQ. With 5 bases removed from V and 5 bases from J, the gap between germline ends came to 7 bases. The CDR3 runs to 11 residues. The CDR3 coding sequence is TGTGCCAGCAGCCAGGGGCACGAGCAGTACTTC. Its protein product is CASSQGHEQYF.

V is TRBV9 and J is TRBJ2-2; D unresolved. Trimming removed 0 bases from V and 6 bases from J, with 0 bases in between. The CDR3 totals 11 residues. In germline, CDR1 is SGDLS, CDR2 YYNGEE. This chain's CDR3 is CASSVAGELFF. Here the CDR3 DNA reads TGTGCCAGCAGCGTAGCCGGGGAGCTGTTTTTT.

The chain recombines TRBV13 with TRBJ2-7; 8 bases match TRBD1. Germline V CDR1 and CDR2: PRHDT, FYEKMQ (reference sequence). The CDR3 is 15 amino acids. The trim removed 4 bases at V and 1 base at J, leaving 6 bases unmatched. CDR3 bases: TGTGCCAGCAGCTCAGAACAGGGGGTATCCTACGAGCAGTACTTC. Its protein product is CASSSEQGVSYEQYF.

This clone was seen just once. CDR3 residues: CASSYPRPTDGYTF. The CDR3 DNA sequence: TGTGCCAGCAGTTACCCCCGTCCCACAGATGGCTACACCTTC. The V gene is TRBV6-6, the J gene TRBJ1-2; D is uncertain. V lost 2 bases and J lost 6, with 13 bases in between. This CDR3 has 14 amino acids. In germline, CDR1 is MNHNY, CDR2 SVGAGI (reference sequence).

The V gene is TRBV5-6, the J gene TRBJ2-7; no firm D call. The V and J ends lost 0 bases and 1 base respectively, with 11 bases between them. CDR1 SGHDT and CDR2 YYEEEE come from the germline V gene. This CDR3 is 15 amino acids long. Written as DNA, the CDR3 is TGTGCCAGCAGCTTGGGGGTACAGCCTTCCTACGAGCAGTACTTC. Protein sequence: CASSLGVQPSYEQYF.

The chain recombines TRBV27 with TRBJ2-3, with D possibly matching TRBD2 (5 bases). The CDR3 runs to 13 residues. V lost 7 bases to trimming and J lost 4 bases, with 12 bases between them. Per the germline V gene, CDR1 is MNHEY and CDR2 is SMNVEV (reference sequence). Written as DNA, the CDR3 is TGTGCCAGCACTGCTAGCAGCGCAGATACGCAGTATTTT. Translated, it gives CASTASSADTQYF.

The V call is TRBV7-3, the J call TRBJ2-1, with D maybe TRBD2 (5 bases). The V gene's germline CDR1 is SGHTA and CDR2 FQGTGA. The CDR3 sequence is 15 residues long. Trimming left V 5 bases short and J 2 bases short, with 13 bases between. The CDR3 sequence: CASSTSGRPYNEQFF. CDR3 bases: TGTGCCAGCAGCACCAGCGGAAGGCCCTACAATGAGCAGTTCTTC. Supplemented by reference TRBV7-3 and TRBJ2-1, the full variable domain reads GAGVSQTPSNKVTEKGKYVELRCDPISGHTALYWYRQSLGQGPEFLIYFQGTGAADDSGLPNDRFFAVRPEGSVSTLKIQRTERGDSAVYLCASSTSGRPYNEQFFGPGTRLTVL.

The rearrangement uses TRBV19 and TRBJ1-4; possibly TRBD1 for D (5 bases). The V end was cut by 6 bases, the J end by 8 bases, with 13 bases between. CDR3 length: 13 amino acids. Germline CDR1 and CDR2: LNHDA and SQIVND (reference sequence). CDR3 sequence (DNA): TGTGCCAGTAGGATAAGGGGATCGGAAAAACTGTTTTTT. The encoded protein is CASRIRGSEKLFF.

This clone was picked up one time. The chain combines TRBV9 with TRBJ1-2, with 8 bases fitting TRBD1. The length of the CDR3 is 16 residues. V dropped 0 bases and J dropped 4; count of bases not matched to a gene: 8. Germline CDR1 and CDR2: SGDLS and YYNGEE. The CDR3 DNA is TGTGCCAGCAGCGTAGCAGGGACAGGAGTAACCTATGGCTACACCTTC. Protein sequence: CASSVAGTGVTYGYTF. The variable domain in full, completed from reference TRBV9 and TRBJ1-2, reads DSGVTQTPKHLITATGQRVTLRCSPRSGDLSVYWYQQSLDQGLQFLIQYYNGEERAKGNILERFSAQQFPDLHSELNLSSLELGDSALYFCASSVAGTGVTYGYTFGSGTRLTVV.

The gene calls are TRBV28 and TRBJ2-1; 8 nucleotides align to TRBD2. The CDR3 has 16 residues. From germline, CDR1 is MDHEN and CDR2 SYDVKM. V gave up 6 bases and J gave up 9 bases; unmatched junction bases: 16. CDR3 bases: TGTGCCAGCAGCACCGAATTAGCGGGAAGTTTTTCTGAGCAGTTCTTC. Amino acid sequence: CASSTELAGSFSEQFF.

This chain uses TRBV2 with TRBJ2-7; the D gene could be TRBD1 or TRBD2 (5 bases each). Trimming stripped 2 bases from V and 4 bases from J, with 9 bases between. The germline CDR1 and CDR2 sequences are SNHLY and FYNNEI. The CDR3 spans 13 residues. In DNA, the CDR3 is TGTGCCAGCAGTGAACGGGGCGTTTACGAGCAGTACTTC. This sequence encodes CASSERGVYEQYF.

CDR3: CASSDSGQGDFTDTQYF. In DNA, the CDR3 is TGTGCCAGCAGTGACTCTGGACAGGGGGATTTCACAGATACGCAGTATTTT. The chain links TRBV25-1 to TRBJ2-3, with TRBD1 matching 10 bases. CDR3 length equals 17 residues. Unmatched junction bases numbered 8, after V lost 3 bases and J lost 2 bases. The V gene's germline CDR1 is MGHDK and CDR2 SYGVNS.

Here the CDR3 DNA reads TGTGCCAGCTCCCTAGGCGGTCCGGGATGGTATACGCAGTATTTT. It translates to CASSLGGPGWYTQYF. This chain joins TRBV27 and TRBJ2-3; the D gene is possibly TRBD2 (5 bases). Germline CDR1 reads MNHEY; CDR2 reads SMNVEV (reference sequence). CDR3 length: 15 amino acids. Between the trimmed V and J ends, which lost 8 bases and 7 bases, there was a span of 22 bases.

The rearrangement uses TRBV19 and TRBJ2-2, with 10 positions matching TRBD2. This CDR3 is 18 amino acids long. V was pared by 7 bases and J by 2 bases, with 13 bases of the junction left unmatched. Germline values: CDR1 LNHDA, CDR2 SQIVND (reference sequence). CDR3 residues: CASKQRASGSSNTGELFF. CDR3 DNA sequence: TGTGCCAGTAAACAGCGGGCTAGCGGGAGTAGTAACACCGGGGAGCTGTTTTTT. The variable domain in full, completed from reference TRBV19 and TRBJ2-2, reads DGGITQSPKYLFRKEGQNVTLSCEQNLNHDAMYWYRQDPGQGLRLIYYSQIVNDFQKGDIAEGYSVSREKKESFPLTVTSAQKNPTAFYLCASKQRASGSSNTGELFFGEGSRLTVL.

The chain links TRBV11-2 to TRBJ2-5, with TRBD1 matching 7 bases. J gave up 5 bases and V 0 bases, and 9 bases lay outside the gene matches. Germline CDR1 reads SGHAT; CDR2 reads FQNNGV. The CDR3 contains 16 residues. CDR3 nucleotide sequence: TGTGCCAGCAGCTTAGATCGAGACAGGGTAATTGAGACCCAGTACTTC. It codes for CASSLDRDRVIETQYF.

In its sample, this clone was seen once. This chain joins TRBV7-9 and TRBJ1-1, with a tentative D call TRBD1 (5 bases). The V end was cut by 0 bases, the J end by 4 bases, with 12 bases between. Germline-derived CDR1 and CDR2 are SEHNR and FQNEAQ (reference sequence). CDR3 length: 15 residues. The CDR3 DNA follows: TGTGCCAGCAGCTTAGCTCAGGGAAGGGCCACTGAAGCTTTCTTT. Translation: CASSLAQGRATEAFF.

The chain is built from TRBV5-5 and TRBJ2-7; 9 bases fit TRBD2. The CDR3 contains 15 residues. Germline-derived CDR1 and CDR2 are SGHKS and YYEKEE (reference sequence). The V gene end was trimmed by 4 bases and the J gene end by 2 bases; junction bases not matched to a gene: 7. This CDR3 is CASSNRLAGPYEQYF. The CDR3 DNA follows: TGTGCCAGCAGCAACCGTCTAGCGGGACCCTACGAGCAGTACTTC. The full variable domain, in which reference TRBV5-5 and TRBJ2-7 provide the parts outside the CDR3, is DAGVTQSPTHLIKTRGQQVTLRCSPISGHKSVSWYQQVLGQGPQFIFQYYEKEERGRGNFPDRFSARQFPNYSSELNVNALLLGDSALYLCASSNRLAGPYEQYFGPGTRLTVT.

This chain joins TRBV28 and TRBJ1-5; no firm D call. The CDR3 consists of 17 residues. Between the trimmed V and J ends, which lost 2 bases and 2 bases, there was a span of 16 bases. Germline V lookup: CDR1 MDHEN, CDR2 SYDVKM. The CDR3 bases are TGTGCCAGCAGTTTACGGGCCGCAACCGAGGGCAATCAGCCCCAGCATTTT. Translation gives CASSLRAATEGNQPQHF. The full variable domain, in which reference TRBV28 and TRBJ1-5 provide the parts outside the CDR3, is DVKVTQSSRYLVKRTGEKVFLECVQDMDHENMFWYRQDPGLGLRLIYFSYDVKMKEKGDIPEGYSVSREKKERFSLILESASTNQTSMYLCASSLRAATEGNQPQHFGDGTRLSIL.

The rearrangement joins TRBV6-1 to TRBJ2-4; D unclear. CDR3 length: 12 residues. Germline loops: CDR1 MNHNS, CDR2 SASEGT. Trimming stripped 7 bases from V and 3 bases from J, with 7 bases between. CDR3 DNA: TGTGCCAGCACCAGCCTCAAAAACATTCAGTACTTC. Protein product: CASTSLKNIQYF.

The rearrangement links TRBV5-6 to TRBJ2-6; 9 nucleotides align to TRBD1. V shed 0 bases, J shed 2 bases, and the junction held 6 bases outside the gene matches. The CDR3 is 18 residues long. CDR1 is SGHDT and CDR2 is YYEEEE in the germline V gene. CDR3 DNA sequence: TGTGCCAGCAGCTTGGCCGGGACAGGGTTCCCTGGGGCCAACGTCCTGACTTTC. The encoded protein is CASSLAGTGFPGANVLTF.

This sequence joins TRBV11-2 and TRBJ1-3; D possibly corresponds to TRBD1 (6 bases). The CDR3 runs to 13 residues. Germline V gene lookup returns CDR1 SGHAT and CDR2 FQNNGV. V lost 7 bases to trimming and J lost 1 base, with 8 bases between them. CDR3 nucleotides: TGTGCCAGCAACCAGGGGTCTGGAAACACCATATATTTT. This encodes CASNQGSGNTIYF.

The chain is built from TRBV1 and TRBJ1-6. TRBV1 is a documented pseudogene. This CDR3 has 16 amino acids. The CDR3 DNA sequence: TGCACCAGCAGCCTGGGCGGGCCAGCCTATAATTCACCCCTCCACTTT. It translates to CTSSLGGPAYNSPLHF.

V is TRBV4-2 and J is TRBJ1-4; 7 nucleotides align to TRBD1. Germline V gene data show CDR1 as LGHNA and CDR2 as YNFKEQ. The CDR3 has 12 residues. J was trimmed by 16 bases and V by 5 bases; bases with no gene match: 10. The CDR3 loop is CASSWGRQGPFF. The CDR3 DNA sequence: TGTGCCAGCAGCTGGGGACGACAGGGTCCGTTTTTT.

This clone was recorded only once. Given the absence of the conserved phenylalanine or tryptophan at the CDR3 end, a read error is likely. No DNA is shown, since the ends of the CDR3 on it are uncertain; the CDR3 is the one TCRdb lists. The genes are TRBV27 and TRBJ1-2; TRBD1 is the table's D call and was not checked against the DNA. The CDR3 length is 12 residues, termini included. Germline loops: CDR1 MNHEY, CDR2 SMNVEV (reference sequence). CDR3 amino acids: CATLGGDYGHTY.